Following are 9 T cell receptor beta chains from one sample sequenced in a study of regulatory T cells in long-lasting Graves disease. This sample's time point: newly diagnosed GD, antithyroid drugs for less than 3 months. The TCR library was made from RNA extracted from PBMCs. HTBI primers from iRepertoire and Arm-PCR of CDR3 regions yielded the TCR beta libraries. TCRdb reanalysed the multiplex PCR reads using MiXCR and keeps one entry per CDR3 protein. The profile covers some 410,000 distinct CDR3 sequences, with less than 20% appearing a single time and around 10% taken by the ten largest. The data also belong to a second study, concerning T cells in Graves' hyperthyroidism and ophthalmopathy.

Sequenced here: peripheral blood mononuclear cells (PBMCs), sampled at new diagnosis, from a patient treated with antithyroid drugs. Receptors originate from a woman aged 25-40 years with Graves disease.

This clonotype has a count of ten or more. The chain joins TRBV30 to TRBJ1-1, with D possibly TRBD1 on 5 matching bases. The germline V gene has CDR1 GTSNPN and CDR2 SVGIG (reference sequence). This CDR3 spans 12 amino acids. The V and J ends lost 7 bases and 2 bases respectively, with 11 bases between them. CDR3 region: CALGGVNTEAFF. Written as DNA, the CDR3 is TGTGCCTTGGGGGGGGTCAACACTGAAGCTTTCTTT.

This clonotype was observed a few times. The CDR3 region is CASSMGWSSNYGYTF. The CDR3 coding sequence is TGTGCCAGTAGTATGGGTTGGAGTTCTAACTATGGCTACACCTTC. The V and J genes are TRBV19 and TRBJ1-2; the D is unclear. The germline CDR1 and CDR2 sequences are LNHDA and SQIVND (reference sequence). The CDR3 totals 15 residues. Trimming cost V 3 bases and J 0 bases, with 11 bases left between them.

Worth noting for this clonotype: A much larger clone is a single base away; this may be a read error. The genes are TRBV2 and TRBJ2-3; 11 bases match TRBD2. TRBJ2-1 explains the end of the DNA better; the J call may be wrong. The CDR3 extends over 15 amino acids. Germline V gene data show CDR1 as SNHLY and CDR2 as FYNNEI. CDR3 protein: CASSVAGGPGYEQFF. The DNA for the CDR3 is TGTGCCAGCAGCGTAGCGGGAGGGCCGGGATACGAGCAGTTCTTC.

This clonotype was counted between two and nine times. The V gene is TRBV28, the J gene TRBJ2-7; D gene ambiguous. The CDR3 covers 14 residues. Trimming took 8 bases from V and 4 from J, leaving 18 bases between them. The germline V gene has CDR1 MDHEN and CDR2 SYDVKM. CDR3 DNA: TGTGCCAGCTGCGAAAACCAACTGACATACGAGCAGTACTTC. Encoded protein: CASCENQLTYEQYF.

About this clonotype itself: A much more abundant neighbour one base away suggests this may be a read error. Here the CDR3 reads CAWGHNSTAYNEQFF. In DNA form, the CDR3 reads TGTGCCTGGGGACACAATAGTACTGCCTACAATGAGCAGTTCTTC. The rearrangement uses TRBV30 and TRBJ2-1; a possible D gene is TRBD1 (5 bases). V lost 5 bases and J 2 bases, leaving 16 bases between the germline ends. The CDR3 is 15 amino acids. Germline-derived CDR1 and CDR2 are GTSNPN and SVGIG (reference sequence).

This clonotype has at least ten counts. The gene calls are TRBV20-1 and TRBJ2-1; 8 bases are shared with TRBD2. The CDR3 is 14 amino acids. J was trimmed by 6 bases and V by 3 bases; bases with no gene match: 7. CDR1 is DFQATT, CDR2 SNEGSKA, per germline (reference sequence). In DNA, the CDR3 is TGCAGTGCTAGTGGCCAGGCGGGAGGCAATGAGCAGTTCTTC. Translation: CSASGQAGGNEQFF.

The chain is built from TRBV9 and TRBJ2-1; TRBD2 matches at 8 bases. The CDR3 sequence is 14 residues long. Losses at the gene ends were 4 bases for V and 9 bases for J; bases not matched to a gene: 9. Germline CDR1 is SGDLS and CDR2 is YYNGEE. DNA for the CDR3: TGTGCCAGCAGCCTAAGCGGGAGAGTCGGTGAGCAGTTCTTC. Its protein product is CASSLSGRVGEQFF.

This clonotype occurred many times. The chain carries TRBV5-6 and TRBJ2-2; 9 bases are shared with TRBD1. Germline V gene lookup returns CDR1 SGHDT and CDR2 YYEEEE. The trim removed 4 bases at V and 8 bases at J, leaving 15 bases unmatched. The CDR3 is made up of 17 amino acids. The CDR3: CASSRSETGGARGELFF. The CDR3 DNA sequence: TGTGCCAGCAGCCGGTCCGAAACAGGGGGCGCAAGAGGGGAGCTGTTTTTT.

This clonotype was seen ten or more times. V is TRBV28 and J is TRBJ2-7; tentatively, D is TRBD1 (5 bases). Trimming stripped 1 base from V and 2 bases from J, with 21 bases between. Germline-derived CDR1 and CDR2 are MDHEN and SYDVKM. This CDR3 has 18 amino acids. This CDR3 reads CASSLSLGATGSPYEQYF. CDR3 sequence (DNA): TGTGCCAGCAGTTTATCCTTAGGGGCCACAGGAAGCCCCTACGAGCAGTACTTC. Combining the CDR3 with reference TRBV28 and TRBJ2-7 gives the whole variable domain DVKVTQSSRYLVKRTGEKVFLECVQDMDHENMFWYRQDPGLGLRLIYFSYDVKMKEKGDIPEGYSVSREKKERFSLILESASTNQTSMYLCASSLSLGATGSPYEQYFGPGTRLTVT.